Following are 27 T cell receptor beta chains from one sample sequenced in a study of regulatory T cells in long-lasting Graves disease. To make TCR beta libraries, researchers used iRepertoire HTBI primers and Arm-PCR of CDR3 regions. TCRdb independently ran MiXCR on the multiplex PCR reads; one entry per CDR3 protein. The sample includes a few hundred thousand distinct CDR3 sequences, around 11% of them seen just once. Time point given: newly diagnosed GD, antithyroid drugs for less than 3 months. From PBMCs, RNA was extracted and then used to make the TCR library. This sample was shared with a second study, whose subject was T cells in Graves' hyperthyroidism and ophthalmopathy.

The specimen comprised peripheral blood mononuclear cells (PBMCs), sampled at new diagnosis, from a patient treated with antithyroid drugs. Every receptor here comes from a woman younger than 35 with Graves disease.

There are many counts of this clonotype. The rearrangement joins TRBV7-2 to TRBJ2-7; 14 nucleotides match TRBD2. Trimming took 5 bases from V and 8 from J; bases not matched to a gene: 11. Per germline, CDR1 SGHTA and CDR2 FQGNSA. This CDR3 has 16 amino acids. The CDR3 here is CASSPRLTSGRAKQYF. The CDR3 DNA sequence: TGTGCCAGCAGCCCGCGGTTGACTAGCGGGAGGGCCAAGCAGTACTTC.

This clonotype was counted at least ten times. The chain joins TRBV10-3 to TRBJ2-3, with D perhaps given as TRBD1 or TRBD2 (5 bases each). The V end lost 4 bases, the J end lost 4 bases, and 18 bases lay between the germline ends. Germline loops: CDR1 ENHRY, CDR2 SYGVKD. This CDR3 is built from 16 residues. CDR3 sequence (DNA): TGTGCCATCAGTGCCCGCGAAGAGGGGCGCGCAGATACGCAGTATTTT. Its protein is CAISAREEGRADTQYF.

As concerns this clonotype: Possible read error: a much larger clone is one base away. The rearrangement joins TRBV18 to TRBJ1-1; 8 bases map to TRBD1. The CDR3 consists of 17 residues. From germline, CDR1 is KGHSH and CDR2 LQKENI. The CDR3 is CVSSPRTFRTGNTEGFF. The CDR3 DNA is TGTGTCAGCTCACCCCGAACCTTTAGGACAGGGAACACTGAGGGTTTCTTT.

This clonotype was picked up many times. V usage is TRBV28 and J usage is TRBJ2-7; no clear D. Germline CDR1 and CDR2: MDHEN and SYDVKM. V shed 2 bases and J shed 2 bases, with 13 bases lying between them. The CDR3 length is 15 residues. The CDR3 sequence is CASSLNWNEPYEQYF. The CDR3 coding sequence is TGTGCCAGCAGTTTAAATTGGAACGAACCCTACGAGCAGTACTTC.

The genes are TRBV24-1 and TRBJ2-2; 9 nucleotides agree with TRBD1. The length of the CDR3 is 18 residues. CDR1 is KGHDR, CDR2 SFDVKD, per germline. Losses at the gene ends were 2 bases for V and 5 bases for J; bases not matched to a gene: 11. The CDR3 DNA reads TGTGCCACCAGTGATTCCGCCGGGACAGGGCTTCTAACCGGGGAGCTGTTTTTT. Encoded protein: CATSDSAGTGLLTGELFF.

This clonotype was counted at least ten times. The chain has TRBV7-2 and TRBJ2-3; 9 bases align to TRBD2. Trimming cost V 5 bases and J 4 bases; bases outside gene matches: 13. The CDR3 is made up of 17 amino acids. CDR1 and CDR2 (germline): SGHTA, FQGNSA. In DNA, the CDR3 is TGTGCCAGCAGCCAGCCTCGAGGCGGGAGGGCGTCAGATACGCAGTATTTT. It codes for CASSQPRGGRASDTQYF.

V is TRBV7-3 and J is TRBJ2-1; D possibly corresponds to TRBD2 (7 bases). The CDR3 totals 17 residues. V was trimmed by 3 bases and J by 3 bases, leaving 18 bases between them. The germline V gene encodes CDR1 SGHTA and CDR2 FQGTGA. The CDR3: CASSLGRRGGDYNEQFF. The CDR3 DNA follows: TGTGCCAGCAGCTTGGGTCGACGAGGGGGGGACTACAATGAGCAGTTCTTC.

This clonotype was detected many times. The chain combines TRBV7-2 with TRBJ1-2; D is ambiguous. CDR3 length: 15 residues. Looked up from germline, CDR1 is SGHTA and CDR2 is FQGNSA. The ends were cut back, 4 bases at V and 3 bases at J, with 15 bases in the middle. The DNA for the CDR3 is TGTGCCAGCAGCTCTCGGACGGCAACTTACTATGGCTACACCTTC. Translated, it gives CASSSRTATYYGYTF.

This clonotype has ten or more counts. CDR3 coding DNA: TGTGCCAGCAGTACGATCGGGGCGGGAGAGACCCAGTACTTC. Encoded protein: CASSTIGAGETQYF. The chain combines TRBV12-3 or TRBV12-4 with TRBJ2-5; D tentatively reads TRBD1 or TRBD2 (5 bases each). The CDR3 has 14 amino acids. The V gene lost 5 bases and the J gene lost 4 bases, with 14 bases spanning the gap.

This clonotype was found many times. CDR3 coding DNA: TGTGCCAGCAGTTTCCAGCACCAGACGCAGTATTTT. It is translated as CASSFQHQTQYF. The rearrangement joins TRBV12-3 or TRBV12-4 to TRBJ2-3; D ambiguous. The CDR3 contains 12 residues. V lost 3 bases, J lost 9 bases, and 10 bases lay in between.

This chain connects TRBV7-9 to TRBJ2-3, with TRBD2 identical over 11 bases. V gave up 4 bases and J gave up 1 base; unmatched junction bases: 7. The CDR3 loop spans 17 amino acids. CDR1 is SEHNR and CDR2 is FQNEAQ in the germline V gene (reference sequence). In DNA, the CDR3 is TGTGCCAGCAGCTCCTTTGGGACTAGCGGAGGCACAGATACGCAGTATTTT. Translated: CASSSFGTSGGTDTQYF.

This clonotype was detected a few times. The chain carries TRBV19 and TRBJ2-7, with a weak D call TRBD1 (6 bases). Per germline, CDR1 LNHDA and CDR2 SQIVND (reference sequence). The V and J ends lost 1 base and 2 bases respectively, with 9 bases between them. The CDR3 has 14 amino acids. In DNA, the CDR3 is TGTGCCAGTAGTATAGCCACAGGGACCTACGAGCAGTACTTC. Its translation is CASSIATGTYEQYF.

This clonotype came up a few times. The V call is TRBV2, the J call TRBJ2-5; D remains ambiguous. V lost 6 bases to trimming and J lost 3 bases, with 5 bases between them. This CDR3 contains 11 residues. The germline gives CDR1 SNHLY, CDR2 FYNNEI. Here the CDR3 DNA reads TGTGCCAGCAGCCAAAAAGAGACCCAGTACTTC. Translating it yields CASSQKETQYF.

At least ten counts were recorded for this clonotype. The chain recombines TRBV28 with TRBJ2-7; possibly TRBD1 or TRBD2 for D (6 bases each). Deletions cut 7 bases from V and 3 bases from J, with 13 bases between. The germline V gene encodes CDR1 MDHEN and CDR2 SYDVKM. The CDR3 is made up of 13 amino acids. The CDR3 sequence: CASIPGARYEQYF. CDR3 in DNA: TGTGCCAGCATTCCGGGGGCGCGCTACGAGCAGTACTTC.

This clonotype was recorded many times. The chain has TRBV29-1 and TRBJ1-6; maybe TRBD1 (6 bases). The length of the CDR3 is 14 residues. With 5 bases removed from V and 10 bases from J, the gap between germline ends came to 18 bases. Germline-derived CDR1 and CDR2 are SQVTM and ANQGSEA. The CDR3 loop is CSVRQVGEGSPLHF. The CDR3, as DNA: TGCAGCGTTCGACAGGTTGGAGAGGGATCACCCCTCCACTTT.

This chain links TRBV6-1 with TRBJ2-7; 8 nucleotides match TRBD1. This CDR3 is built from 15 residues. Germline V gives CDR1 MNHNS, CDR2 SASEGT. The V and J ends lost 6 bases and 2 bases, in that order; junction bases with no gene match: 9. CDR3 loop: CASRPTGAGPYEQYV. CDR3 bases: TGTGCCAGCAGACCGACAGGGGCCGGGCCCTACGAGCAGTACGTC.

This clonotype was counted many times. The V gene is TRBV7-9, the J gene TRBJ2-7, with 7 nucleotides matching TRBD2. The V and J ends lost 2 bases and 4 bases, in that order; junction bases with no gene match: 8. The CDR3 covers 15 residues. Germline CDR1 is SEHNR and CDR2 is FQNEAQ (reference sequence). The CDR3 DNA is TGTGCCAGCAGCTTAAGTCTAGCGGAACCTTACGAGCAGTACTTC. Protein: CASSLSLAEPYEQYF.

Here the CDR3 DNA reads TGTGCCAGCAGCCCCCTTGGGGGAAACACTGAAGCTTTCTTT. Translation: CASSPLGGNTEAFF. The chain joins TRBV7-3 to TRBJ1-1; possible D gene TRBD1, 5 bases. V was pared by 5 bases and J by 2 bases, with 12 bases between. CDR1 is SGHTA, CDR2 FQGTGA, per germline. The CDR3 is 14 residues long.

This chain links TRBV5-4 with TRBJ2-7, with TRBD2 identical over 7 bases. Trimming at V came to 6 bases and at J to 7 bases, leaving 19 bases not matched to a gene. Germline-derived CDR1 and CDR2 are SGHNT and YYREEE (reference sequence). CDR3 length: 16 residues. The CDR3 coding sequence is TGTGCCAGCACCTCGACGTATAGCGGGCGTATCGGTGAGCAGTACTTC. Translation gives CASTSTYSGRIGEQYF.

This sequence joins TRBV9 and TRBJ2-3; 13 nucleotides align to TRBD2. The germline V gene encodes CDR1 SGDLS and CDR2 YYNGEE. CDR3 size: 17 residues. J gave up 1 base and V 4 bases, and 6 bases lay outside the gene matches. The CDR3 is CASSTGTSGDGTDTQYF. The CDR3 region has the DNA TGTGCCAGCAGCACTGGGACTAGCGGGGATGGCACAGATACGCAGTATTTT.

The V and J genes are TRBV4-3 and TRBJ2-1; D not certain. CDR1 and CDR2 from the germline V gene are LGHNA and YSLEER. The length of the CDR3 is 17 residues. V lost 0 bases to trimming and J lost 7 bases, with 19 bases between them. CDR3 in amino acids: CASSQDFAELPWNEQFF. CDR3 nucleotide sequence: TGCGCCAGCAGCCAAGATTTTGCGGAGTTACCCTGGAATGAGCAGTTCTTC.

This clonotype was counted at least ten times. The J gene is TRBJ2-3, the V gene TRBV6-2 or TRBV6-3; no clear D. This CDR3 contains 11 residues. CDR1 and CDR2 from the germline V gene are MNHEY and SVGEGT. Trimming took 6 bases from V and 2 from J, leaving 3 bases between them. CDR3 protein: CASSVTDTQYF. As DNA, the CDR3 is TGTGCCAGCAGCGTCACAGATACGCAGTATTTT.

Many counts were recorded for this clonotype. The J gene is TRBJ1-2, the V gene TRBV12-3 or TRBV12-4; possibly TRBD1 for D (6 bases). This CDR3 contains 14 residues. The V end was cut by 7 bases, the J end by 8 bases, with 20 bases between. The chain's CDR3 is CASTRQGRITGYTF. Here the CDR3 DNA reads TGTGCCAGCACCCGCCAGGGGAGGATCACCGGCTACACCTTC.

This clonotype was counted many times. The CDR3 loop reads CASSSGQTPPHYEQYF. In DNA form, the CDR3 reads TGTGCCAGCAGTTCGGGGCAGACACCTCCACACTACGAGCAGTACTTC. V usage is TRBV28 and J usage is TRBJ2-7; TRBD1 or TRBD2 may be the D gene (5 bases each). Germline V gene data show CDR1 as MDHEN and CDR2 as SYDVKM. Trimming took off 4 bases at V and 3 bases at J, with 19 bases between the two ends. CDR3 length equals 16 residues.

This clonotype was seen repeatedly, ten times or more. The J gene is TRBJ1-5, the V gene TRBV18, with D tentatively TRBD1 (5 bases). Per germline, CDR1 KGHSH and CDR2 LQKENI. The CDR3 spans 15 residues. V lost 6 bases and J 1 base, leaving 13 bases between the germline ends. The CDR3: CASSQAGRSNQPQHF. In DNA form, the CDR3 reads TGTGCCAGCTCCCAGGCGGGGCGGAGCAATCAGCCCCAGCATTTT.

Many counts were recorded for this clonotype. The rearrangement joins TRBV12-3 or TRBV12-4 to TRBJ1-2, with 7 bases aligning to TRBD1. The J segment lost 8 bases and the V segment lost 5 bases, leaving 23 bases of the junction unmatched. The length of the CDR3 is 18 residues. This CDR3 is CASSRGGQTPFVWRGYTF. The CDR3 region has the DNA TGTGCCAGCAGTAGGGGGGGACAGACGCCCTTCGTGTGGAGGGGCTACACCTTC.

At least ten counts were recorded for this clonotype. The chain carries TRBV7-8 and TRBJ2-3; 14 bases are a match to TRBD2. V lost 4 bases to trimming and J lost 5 bases; unmatched junction nucleotides: 8. The CDR3 runs to 17 residues. Germline V gene lookup returns CDR1 SGHVS and CDR2 FQNEAQ. CDR3 residues: CASSSLTGLAGGDTQYF. CDR3 DNA: TGTGCCAGCAGCTCCCTTACCGGACTAGCGGGAGGAGATACGCAGTATTTT.